The rows below give T cell receptor beta chains drawn from one sample of a study of cytomegalovirus exposure and HLA in healthy donors. The data were produced by immunoSEQ multiplex PCR, yet TCRdb's version contains in-frame clones alone and is incomplete. The repertoire holds roughly 120,000 clones, with around 94% as singletons. Source material: PBMCs. All receptors come from a young woman in good health and CMV-seronegative. The CDR3 runs from the conserved cysteine through the conserved F or W. D genes are given only for firm matches.

>TRBD2|TRBV7-9|TRBJ2-1
TGTGCCAGCAGCTTAGCGGGGGGGAACGAAAAGCAGTTCTTC
CASSLAGGNEKQFF
>NA|TRBV7-9|TRBJ1-1
TGTGCCAGCAGCTTGGGGGCCGGGAACACTGAAGCTTTCTTT
CASSLGAGNTEAFF
>TRBD1|TRBV19|TRBJ2-1
TGTGCCAGTAGCGACAGGGTAAATGAGCAGTTCTTC
CASSDRVNEQFF
>NA|TRBV7-2|TRBJ1-2
TGTGCCAGCAGCTTAGGATCCCACTCTAATCATGGCTACACCTTC
CASSLGSHSNHGYTF
>NA|TRBV5-1|TRBJ2-3
TGCGCCAGCAGCCCTTACGAGGGAACAGTTACAAATACGCAGTATTTT
CASSPYEGTVTNTQYF
>NA|TRBV10-2|TRBJ2-7
TGCGCCAGCAGTGAGTCCACAGGTCCCCACGAGCAGTACTTC
CASSESTGPHEQYF
>TRBD2|TRBV2|TRBJ2-7
TGTGCCAGCACCTCTGGAGGACTAGCGGGAGTCTACGAGCAGTACTTC
CASTSGGLAGVYEQYF
>NA|TRBV13|TRBJ2-3
TGTGCCAGCAGCCGACAGACCCACACAGATACGCAGTATTTT
CASSRQTHTDTQYF
>NA|TRBV6-1|TRBJ1-1
TGTGCCAGCAGTGAAGGACGACAGGCGGGCACTGAAGCTTTCTTT
CASSEGRQAGTEAFF
>NA|TRBV2|TRBJ1-6
TGTGCCAGCAGTGAAGAGGGGAATTCACCCCTCCACTTT
CASSEEGNSPLHF
>TRBD1|TRBV5-5|TRBJ1-2
TGTGCCAGCAGCTCGGACAGGATCTATGGCTACACCTTC
CASSSDRIYGYTF
>TRBD1|TRBV28|TRBJ2-1
TGTGCCAGCAATCGACGAGACGGGACAGAGAGCTCCTACAATGAGCAGTTCTTC
CASNRRDGTESSYNEQFF
>NA|TRBV30|TRBJ2-3
TGTGCCTGGAGTCGGTGGGGGGGCTGGTCAGATACGCAGTATTTT
CAWSRWGGWSDTQYF